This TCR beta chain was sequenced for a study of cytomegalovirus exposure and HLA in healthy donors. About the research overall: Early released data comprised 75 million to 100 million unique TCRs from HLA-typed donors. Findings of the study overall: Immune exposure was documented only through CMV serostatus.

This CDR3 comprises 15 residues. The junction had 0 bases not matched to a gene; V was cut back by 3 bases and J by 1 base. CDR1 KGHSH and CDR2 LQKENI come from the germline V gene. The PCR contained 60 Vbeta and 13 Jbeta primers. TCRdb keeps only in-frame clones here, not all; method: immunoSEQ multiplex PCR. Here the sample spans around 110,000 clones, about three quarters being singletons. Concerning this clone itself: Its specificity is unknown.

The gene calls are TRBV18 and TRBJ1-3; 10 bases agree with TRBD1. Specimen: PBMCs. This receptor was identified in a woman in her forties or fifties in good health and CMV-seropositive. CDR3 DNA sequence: TGTGCCAGCTCACCGGGACAGGGGTCTGGAAACACCATATATTTT. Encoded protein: CASSPGQGSGNTIYF.